This T cell receptor (beta chain) was profiled in a study of blood T cell repertoires in COVID-19. Study-wide background: The samples span acute and convalescent COVID-19 from the United States, Italy and Spain. Sources were T cells, B-cell-depleted T cells, or PBMCs; the material itself was cDNA or gDNA.

The repertoire was sequenced with immunoSEQ multiplex PCR; TCRdb's copy has only in-frame clones and lacks some. The table has about 36,000 clones, 74% seen once. Seattle participants joined during active infection and were tracked over time. The trim removed 9 bases at V and 6 bases at J, leaving 4 bases unmatched. The length of the CDR3 is 13 residues. Looked up from germline, CDR1 is LNHDA and CDR2 is SQIVND (reference sequence). This clonotype was sampled from a man in his sixties or seventies with COVID-19, enrolled during active disease. The sample comprised peripheral blood. The chain joins TRBV19 to TRBJ1-5; TRBD1 matches at 11 bases. The CDR3 loop is CASTGQGGQPQHF. CDR3 nucleotide sequence: TGTGCCAGCACGGGACAGGGGGGTCAGCCCCAGCATTTT.